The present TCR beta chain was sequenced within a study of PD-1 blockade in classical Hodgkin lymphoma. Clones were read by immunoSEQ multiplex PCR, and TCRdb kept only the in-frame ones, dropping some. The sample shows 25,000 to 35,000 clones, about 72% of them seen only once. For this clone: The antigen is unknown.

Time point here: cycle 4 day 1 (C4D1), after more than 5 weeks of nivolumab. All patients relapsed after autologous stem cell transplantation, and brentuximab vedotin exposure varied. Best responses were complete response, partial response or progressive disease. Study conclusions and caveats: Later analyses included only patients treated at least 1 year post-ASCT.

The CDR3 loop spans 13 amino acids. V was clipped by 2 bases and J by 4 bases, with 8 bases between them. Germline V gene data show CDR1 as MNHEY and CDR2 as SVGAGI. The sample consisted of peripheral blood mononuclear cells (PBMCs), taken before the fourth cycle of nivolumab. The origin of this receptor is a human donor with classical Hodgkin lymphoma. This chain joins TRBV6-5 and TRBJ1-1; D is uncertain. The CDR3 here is CASSYGQSTEAFF. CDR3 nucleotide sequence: TGTGCCAGCAGTTACGGCCAGTCCACTGAAGCTTTCTTT.